This T cell receptor beta chain was recovered during a study of identical twins. Findings and limits, study-wide: Cord blood beta clonotypes present at high abundance carried fewer insertions; no such pattern appeared in memory repertoires. The analysis was cross-sectional rather than longitudinal within donors.

TCRdb processed the 5' RACE reads anew with MiXCR; each CDR3 protein has one entry. The sample carries more than 600,000 distinct CDR3 sequences, about 20% recorded once. Trimming removed 6 bases from V and 2 bases from J; junction bases left unmatched: 7. The germline V gene has CDR1 DFQATT and CDR2 SNEGSKA (reference sequence). This CDR3 is built from 14 residues. Healthy Caucasians were all of the donors. On this clonotype itself: What it binds is not known.

A further study also used this sample, focusing on T cells expressing NK-cell markers. From that report: The contribution of dominant NKG2C+ clonotypes to CD8+ T cells in roughly six donors was about 1.0-7.0%.

Sequencing used PBMCs. V gene TRBV20-1 combines with J gene TRBJ2-7; 10 nucleotides match TRBD2. This TCR came from a woman between 18 and 30 years old in good health. For the CDR3, the DNA is TGCAGTGCGCCACCCCTAGCGGGGGCCTACGAGCAGTACTTC. This translates into CSAPPLAGAYEQYF.